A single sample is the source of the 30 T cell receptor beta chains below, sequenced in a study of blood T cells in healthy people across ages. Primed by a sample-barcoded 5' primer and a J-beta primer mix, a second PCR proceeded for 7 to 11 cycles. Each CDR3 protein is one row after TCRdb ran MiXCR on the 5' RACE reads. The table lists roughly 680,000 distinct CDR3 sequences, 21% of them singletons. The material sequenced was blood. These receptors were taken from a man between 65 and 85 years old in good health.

This CDR3 is CASSDSARLNEKLFF. As DNA, the CDR3 is TGTGCCAGCAGTGACTCCGCCAGGCTCAATGAAAAACTGTTTTTT. This chain joins TRBV2 and TRBJ1-4; D gene uncertain. Germline V gene sequence: CDR1 SNHLY, CDR2 FYNNEI. V was trimmed by 3 bases and J by 5 bases, leaving 13 bases between them. The CDR3 extends over 15 amino acids.

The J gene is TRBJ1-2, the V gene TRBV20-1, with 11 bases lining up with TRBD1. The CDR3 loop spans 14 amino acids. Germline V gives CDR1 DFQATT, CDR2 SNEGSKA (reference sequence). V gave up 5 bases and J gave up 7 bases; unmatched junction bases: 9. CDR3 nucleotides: TGCAGTGCTCCCGCTCCGGGACAGGGGGGTGGCTACACCTTC. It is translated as CSAPAPGQGGGYTF.

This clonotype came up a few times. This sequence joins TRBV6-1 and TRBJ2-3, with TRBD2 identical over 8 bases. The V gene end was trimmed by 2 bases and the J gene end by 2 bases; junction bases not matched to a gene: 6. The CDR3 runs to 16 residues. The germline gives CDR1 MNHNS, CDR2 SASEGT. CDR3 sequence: CASSESSGTLTDTQYF. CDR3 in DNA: TGTGCCAGCAGTGAAAGTAGCGGGACACTCACAGATACGCAGTATTTT.

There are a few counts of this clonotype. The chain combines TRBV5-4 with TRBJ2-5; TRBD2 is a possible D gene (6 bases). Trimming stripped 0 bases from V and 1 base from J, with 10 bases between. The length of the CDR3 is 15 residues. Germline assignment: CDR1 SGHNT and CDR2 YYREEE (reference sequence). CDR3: CASSLGRGIQETQYF. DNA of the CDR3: TGTGCCAGCAGCTTGGGGCGGGGAATCCAAGAGACCCAGTACTTC.

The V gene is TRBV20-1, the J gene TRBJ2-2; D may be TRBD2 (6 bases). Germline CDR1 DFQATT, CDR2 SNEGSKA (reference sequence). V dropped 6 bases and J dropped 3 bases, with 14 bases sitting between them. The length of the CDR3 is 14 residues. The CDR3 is CSAGTAFDTGELFF. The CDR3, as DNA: TGCAGTGCCGGGACTGCTTTTGACACCGGGGAGCTGTTTTTT.

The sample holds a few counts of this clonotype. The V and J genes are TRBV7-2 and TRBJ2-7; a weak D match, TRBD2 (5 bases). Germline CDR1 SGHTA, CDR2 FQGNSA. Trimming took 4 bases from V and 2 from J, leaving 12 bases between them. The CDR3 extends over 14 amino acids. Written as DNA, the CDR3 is TGTGCCAGCAGCTCACTAGGTGGGCCCTACGAGCAGTACTTC. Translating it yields CASSSLGGPYEQYF.

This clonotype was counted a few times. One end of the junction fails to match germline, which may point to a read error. CDR3 residues: CSARETTYGQYF. The CDR3 coding sequence is TGCAGTGCTAGAGAAACGACTTACGGGCAGTACTTC. The V and J genes are TRBV20-1 and TRBJ2-7; D is unclear. The CDR3 is 12 residues long. Looked up from germline, CDR1 is DFQATT and CDR2 is SNEGSKA (reference sequence).

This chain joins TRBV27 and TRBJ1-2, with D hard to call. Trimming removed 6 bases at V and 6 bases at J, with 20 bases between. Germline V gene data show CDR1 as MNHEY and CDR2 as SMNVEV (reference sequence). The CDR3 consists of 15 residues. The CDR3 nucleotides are TGTGCCAGCAGAAGTTCCGCAAGCCCAAGCGATGGCTACACCTTC. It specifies CASRSSASPSDGYTF.

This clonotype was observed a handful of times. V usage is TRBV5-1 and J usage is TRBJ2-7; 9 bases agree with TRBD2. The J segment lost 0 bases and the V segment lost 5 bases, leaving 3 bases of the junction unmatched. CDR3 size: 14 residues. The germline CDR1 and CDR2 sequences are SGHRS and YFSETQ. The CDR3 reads CASRPSGNSYEQYF. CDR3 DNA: TGCGCCAGCAGGCCTAGCGGGAACTCCTACGAGCAGTACTTC. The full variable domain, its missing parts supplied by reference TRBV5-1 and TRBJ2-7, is KAGVTQTPRYLIKTRGQQVTLSCSPISGHRSVSWYQQTPGQGLQFLFEYFSETQRNKGNFPGRFSGRQFSNSRSEMNVSTLELGDSALYLCASRPSGNSYEQYFGPGTRLTVT.

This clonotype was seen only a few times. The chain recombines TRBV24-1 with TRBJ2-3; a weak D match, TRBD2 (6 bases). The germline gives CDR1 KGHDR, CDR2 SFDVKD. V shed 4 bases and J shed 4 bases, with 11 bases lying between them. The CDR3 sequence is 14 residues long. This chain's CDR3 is CATSDPTSADTQYF. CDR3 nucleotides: TGTGCCACCAGTGACCCGACTAGTGCAGATACGCAGTATTTT.

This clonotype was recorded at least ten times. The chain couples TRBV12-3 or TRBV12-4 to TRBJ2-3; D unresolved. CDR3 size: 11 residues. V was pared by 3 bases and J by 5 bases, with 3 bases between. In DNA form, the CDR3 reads TGTGCCAGCAGTTTTGGAGATACGCAGTATTTT. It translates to CASSFGDTQYF.

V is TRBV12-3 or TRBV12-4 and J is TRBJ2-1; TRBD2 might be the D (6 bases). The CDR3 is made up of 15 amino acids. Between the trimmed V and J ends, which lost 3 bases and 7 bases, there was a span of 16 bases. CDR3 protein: CASSFLGLPLNEQFF. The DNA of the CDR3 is TGTGCCAGCAGTTTTTTGGGACTCCCACTTAATGAGCAGTTCTTC.

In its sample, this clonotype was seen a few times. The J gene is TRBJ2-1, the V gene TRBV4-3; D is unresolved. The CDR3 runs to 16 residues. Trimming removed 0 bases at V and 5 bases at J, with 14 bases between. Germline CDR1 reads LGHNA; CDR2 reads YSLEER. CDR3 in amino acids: CASSQEMGWSDNEQFF. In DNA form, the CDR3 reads TGCGCCAGCAGCCAAGAGATGGGGTGGTCCGACAATGAGCAGTTCTTC.

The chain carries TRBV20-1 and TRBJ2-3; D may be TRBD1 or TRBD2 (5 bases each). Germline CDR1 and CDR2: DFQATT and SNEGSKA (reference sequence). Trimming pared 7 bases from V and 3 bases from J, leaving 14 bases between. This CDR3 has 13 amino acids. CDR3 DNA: TGCAGTGTTCTTTCTGGGGGAACAGATACGCAGTATTTT. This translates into CSVLSGGTDTQYF.

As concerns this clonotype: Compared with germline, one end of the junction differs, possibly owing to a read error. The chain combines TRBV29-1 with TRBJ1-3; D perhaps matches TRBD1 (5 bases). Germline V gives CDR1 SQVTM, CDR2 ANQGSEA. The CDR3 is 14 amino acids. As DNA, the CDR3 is TGCAGCGTTCAGCAGGGCAATTCTGGAAACACCACATATTTT. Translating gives CSVQQGNSGNTTYF.

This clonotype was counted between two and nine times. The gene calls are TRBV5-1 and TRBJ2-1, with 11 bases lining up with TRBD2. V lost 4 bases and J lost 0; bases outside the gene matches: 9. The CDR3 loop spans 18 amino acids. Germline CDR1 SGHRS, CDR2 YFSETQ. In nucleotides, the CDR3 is TGCGCCAGCAGCCCGCGATGGACTAGCGGGTTCTCCTACAATGAGCAGTTCTTC. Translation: CASSPRWTSGFSYNEQFF.

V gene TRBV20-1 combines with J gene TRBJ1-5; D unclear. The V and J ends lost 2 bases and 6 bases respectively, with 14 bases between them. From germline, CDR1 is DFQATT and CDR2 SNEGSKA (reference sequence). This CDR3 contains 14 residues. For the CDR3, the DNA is TGCAGTGCTAGACCCCGCCTGGCGGGTCAGCCCCAGCATTTT. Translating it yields CSARPRLAGQPQHF.

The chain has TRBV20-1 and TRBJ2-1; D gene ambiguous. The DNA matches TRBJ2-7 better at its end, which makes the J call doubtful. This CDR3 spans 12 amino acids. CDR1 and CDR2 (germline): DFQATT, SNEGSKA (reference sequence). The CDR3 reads CSARIRVWEQYF. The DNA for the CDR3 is TGCAGTGCTAGAATCCGGGTGTGGGAGCAGTACTTC.

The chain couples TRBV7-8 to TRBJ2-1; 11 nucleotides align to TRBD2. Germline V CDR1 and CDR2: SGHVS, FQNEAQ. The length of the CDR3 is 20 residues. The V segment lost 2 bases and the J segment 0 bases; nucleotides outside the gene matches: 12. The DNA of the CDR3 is TGTGCCAGCAGCTTACCTAAAATGGGACTAGCGGATAGCTCCTACAATGAGCAGTTCTTC. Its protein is CASSLPKMGLADSSYNEQFF.

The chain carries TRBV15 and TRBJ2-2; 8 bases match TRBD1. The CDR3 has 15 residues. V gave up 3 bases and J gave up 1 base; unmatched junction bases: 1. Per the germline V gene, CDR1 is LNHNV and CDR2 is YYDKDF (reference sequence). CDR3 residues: CATSRGTGNTGELFF. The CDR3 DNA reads TGTGCCACCAGCAGGGGGACAGGGAACACCGGGGAGCTGTTTTTT.

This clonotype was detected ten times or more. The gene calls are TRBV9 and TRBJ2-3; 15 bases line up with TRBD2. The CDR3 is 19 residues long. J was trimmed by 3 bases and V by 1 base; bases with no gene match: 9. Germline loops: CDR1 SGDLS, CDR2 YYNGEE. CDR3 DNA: TGTGCCAGCAGCGTATCCGGACTAGCGGGAGGGCGGGGAACAGATACGCAGTATTTT. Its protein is CASSVSGLAGGRGTDTQYF.

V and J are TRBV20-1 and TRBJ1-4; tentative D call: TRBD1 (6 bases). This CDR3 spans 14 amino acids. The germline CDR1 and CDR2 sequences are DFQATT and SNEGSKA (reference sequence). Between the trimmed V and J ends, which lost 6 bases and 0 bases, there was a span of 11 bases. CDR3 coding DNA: TGCAGTGCGAAGGGACACCCAACTAATGAAAAACTGTTTTTT. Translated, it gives CSAKGHPTNEKLFF.

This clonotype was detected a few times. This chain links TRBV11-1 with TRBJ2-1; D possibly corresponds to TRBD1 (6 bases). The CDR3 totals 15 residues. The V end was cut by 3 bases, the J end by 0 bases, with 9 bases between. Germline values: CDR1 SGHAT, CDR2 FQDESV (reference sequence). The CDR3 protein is CASSFLTGSYNEQFF. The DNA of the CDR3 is TGTGCCAGCAGCTTCCTGACAGGCTCCTACAATGAGCAGTTCTTC.

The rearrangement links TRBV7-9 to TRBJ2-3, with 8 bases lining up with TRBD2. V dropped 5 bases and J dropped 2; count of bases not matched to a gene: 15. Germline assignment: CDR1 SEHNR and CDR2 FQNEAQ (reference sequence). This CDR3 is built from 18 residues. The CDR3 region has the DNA TGTGCCAGCAGCACGCGGGGGACTAGTGAGTTTTACACAGATACGCAGTATTTT. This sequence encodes CASSTRGTSEFYTDTQYF.

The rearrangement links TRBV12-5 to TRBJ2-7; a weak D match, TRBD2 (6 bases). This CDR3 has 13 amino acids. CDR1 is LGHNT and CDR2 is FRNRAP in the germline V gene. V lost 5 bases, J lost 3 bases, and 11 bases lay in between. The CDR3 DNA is TGTGCTAGTGGTACGGGAGTATACTACGAGCAGTACTTC. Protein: CASGTGVYYEQYF. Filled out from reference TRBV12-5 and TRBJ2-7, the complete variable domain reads DARVTQTPRHKVTEMGQEVTMRCQPILGHNTVFWYRQTMMQGLELLAYFRNRAPLDDSGMPKDRFSAEMPDATLATLKIQPSEPRDSAVYFCASGTGVYYEQYFGPGTRLTVT.

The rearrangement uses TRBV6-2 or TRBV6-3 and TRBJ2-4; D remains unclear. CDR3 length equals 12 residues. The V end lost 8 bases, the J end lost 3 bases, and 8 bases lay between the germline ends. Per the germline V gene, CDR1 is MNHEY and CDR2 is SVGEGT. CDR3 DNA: TGTGCCAGCGGAGAAAGCAAAAACATTCAGTACTTC. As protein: CASGESKNIQYF.

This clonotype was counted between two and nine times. CDR3 nucleotide sequence: TGCGCCAGCAGTGAGAGTAGCGGGAAGCCCGATGAGCAGTTCTTC. It codes for CASSESSGKPDEQFF. The rearrangement links TRBV10-2 to TRBJ2-5, with 8 bases fitting TRBD2. The J call is uncertain, as TRBJ2-1 better fits the DNA end. Germline-derived CDR1 and CDR2 are WSHSY and SAAADI. This CDR3 contains 15 residues.

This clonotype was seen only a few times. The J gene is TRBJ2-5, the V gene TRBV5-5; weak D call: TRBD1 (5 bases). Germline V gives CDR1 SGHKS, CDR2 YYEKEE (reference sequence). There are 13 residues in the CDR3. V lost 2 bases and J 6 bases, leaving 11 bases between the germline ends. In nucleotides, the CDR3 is TGTGCCAGCAGCTTATCAGGGCTGCAGACCCAGTACTTC. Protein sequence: CASSLSGLQTQYF.

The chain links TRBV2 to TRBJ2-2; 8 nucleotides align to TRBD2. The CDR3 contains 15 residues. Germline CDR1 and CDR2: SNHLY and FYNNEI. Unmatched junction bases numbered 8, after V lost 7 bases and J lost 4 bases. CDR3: CASTGAGAATGELFF. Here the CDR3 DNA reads TGTGCCAGCACTGGAGCGGGGGCGGCCACCGGGGAGCTGTTTTTT.

CDR3 sequence (DNA): TGTGCCAGCGGGAATAGCGGGAGGGCCACAGATACGCAGTATTTT. Protein product: CASGNSGRATDTQYF. This chain uses TRBV6-6 with TRBJ2-3; 11 positions agree with TRBD2. CDR3 length equals 15 residues. Losses at the gene ends were 8 bases for V and 2 bases for J; bases not matched to a gene: 6. The germline V gene has CDR1 MNHNY and CDR2 SVGAGI (reference sequence).